A selection of T cell receptor beta chains follows, all from one sample in a study of CD8 T cells in Susac syndrome. MiXCR was run by TCRdb on the immunoSEQ multiplex PCR reads, yielding one entry per CDR3 protein. The data contain 150,000 to 200,000 distinct CDR3 sequences, roughly 94% of them singletons. The sequencing input was CD4+ T cells from PBMCs. The source is a human donor in good health. Both conserved end residues are part of each CDR3. The order of the fields is clone size, V gene, CDR3 length, CDR3 protein. Clone size is stated in some rows and not others, as once, few, many or a class when expanded.

NA | TRBV6-1 | 15 | CASSPTGHLQETQYF
NA | TRBV20-1 | 13 | CSAPGTLNTEAFF
NA | TRBV4-3 | 18 | CASSQGLWAGAETGELFF
NA | TRBV6-6 | 14 | CASSYSFSTDTQYF
NA | TRBV20-1 | 12 | CSATGATYEQYF
NA | TRBV6-5 | 14 | CASSFGQEYNEQFF
once | TRBV2 | 15 | CASSEGARGGTEAFF
NA | TRBV7-2 | 17 | CASSPSVWREGSDEQFF
NA | TRBV29-1 | 14 | CSVRSGQGADTQYF
NA | TRBV27 | 17 | CASRGLGQTISNYGYTF
once | TRBV29-1 | 17 | CSVRKREGLTQTHEQFF
few | TRBV29-1 | 13 | CSVEPGQGYEQYF
NA | TRBV5-6 | 14 | CASSLTGGIGELFF
NA | TRBV19 | 14 | CASSTGHLNQPQHF
NA | TRBV24-1 | 15 | CATSVATPGTDTQYF
NA | TRBV19 | 15 | CASSRPGQGNTEAFF
NA | TRBV7-2 | 15 | CASSLFRASTDTQYF
NA | TRBV5-1 | 12 | CASSLEYNEQFF
NA | TRBV5-1 | 14 | CASSGGQGTNEQFF
NA | TRBV14 | 14 | CASSPSIGYGGYTF
NA | TRBV5-6 | 16 | CASSWDRGSSYNEQFF
NA | TRBV7-2 | 15 | CASSSLTGGNYGYTF
NA | TRBV4-3 | 16 | CASSQDPTDRGHEQFF
NA | TRBV30 | 15 | CAWSEKQGGTDTQYF